The present TCR beta chain was sequenced within a study of T cell repertoires in cytomegalovirus infection. Study-wide context: An indication of both CMV infection and matching HLA type came from public TCR beta signatures.

General observations from the study: Summed public TCR beta family frequency identified CMV carriers bearing the relevant HLA. The response measured ex vivo was dominated by TCR beta clonotypes (HLA-C-restricted and CMV-specific).

As regards this clonotype: Antigen: not known.

Germline V CDR1 and CDR2: SGHVT, SQSDAQ. The CDR3 sequence is 19 residues long. V was pared by 5 bases and J by 4 bases, with 28 bases between. Each CDR3 protein gets one entry after TCRdb re-called the reads with MiXCR. The sample contains about 310,000 distinct CDR3 sequences, 17% of which appear only once. The genes are TRBV7-4 and TRBJ2-3; the D call may be TRBD1 or TRBD2 (6 bases each). The specimen was PBMCs. The TCR comes from a human donor in good health (CMV status not recorded). Some clones in this sample may be carry-over from other donors' samples. The CDR3 protein is CASSGPTALGGPVSDTQYF. In nucleotides, the CDR3 is TGTGCCAGCAGCGGCCCGACGGCACTTGGGGGGCCCGTGTCAGATACGCAGTATTTT. The full variable domain, with the rest looked up from reference TRBV7-4 and TRBJ2-3, is GAGVSQSPRYKVAKRGRDVALRCDSISGHVTLYWYRQTLGQGSEVLTYSQSDAQRDKSGRPSGRFSAERPERSVSTLKIQRTEQGDSAVYLCASSGPTALGGPVSDTQYFGPGTRLTVL.